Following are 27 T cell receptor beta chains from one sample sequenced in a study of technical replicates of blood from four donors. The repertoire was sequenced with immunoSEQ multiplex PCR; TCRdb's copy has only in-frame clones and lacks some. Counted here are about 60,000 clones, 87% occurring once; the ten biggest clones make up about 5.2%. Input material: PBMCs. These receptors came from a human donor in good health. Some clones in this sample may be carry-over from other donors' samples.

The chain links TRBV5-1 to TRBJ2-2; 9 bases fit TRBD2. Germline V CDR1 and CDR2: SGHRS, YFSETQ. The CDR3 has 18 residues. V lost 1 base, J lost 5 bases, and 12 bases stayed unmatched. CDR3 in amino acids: CASSLLVAGAGATGELFF. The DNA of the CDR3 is TGCGCCAGCAGCTTGTTGGTAGCGGGGGCCGGAGCGACCGGGGAGCTGTTTTTT.

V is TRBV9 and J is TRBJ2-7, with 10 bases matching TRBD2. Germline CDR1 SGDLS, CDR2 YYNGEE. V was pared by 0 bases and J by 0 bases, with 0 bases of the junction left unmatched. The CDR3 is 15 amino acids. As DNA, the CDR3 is TGTGCCAGCAGCGTAGGGACTAGCGGCTCCTACGAGCAGTACTTC. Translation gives CASSVGTSGSYEQYF.

CDR3 DNA: TGTGCCAGCAGTTTGACAGGGTCAGGCTACACCTTC. Its translation: CASSLTGSGYTF. The chain couples TRBV6-6 to TRBJ1-2, with 7 bases fitting TRBD1. Germline CDR1 is MNHNY and CDR2 is SVGAGI (reference sequence). The V segment lost 4 bases and the J segment 8 bases; nucleotides outside the gene matches: 4. This CDR3 is built from 12 residues.

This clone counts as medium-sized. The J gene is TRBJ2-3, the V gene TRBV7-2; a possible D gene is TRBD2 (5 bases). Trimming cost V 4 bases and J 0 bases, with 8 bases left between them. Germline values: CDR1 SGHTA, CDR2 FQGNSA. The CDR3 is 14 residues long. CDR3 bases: TGTGCCAGCAGCTCCGGCGGGAGCACAGATACGCAGTATTTT. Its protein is CASSSGGSTDTQYF.

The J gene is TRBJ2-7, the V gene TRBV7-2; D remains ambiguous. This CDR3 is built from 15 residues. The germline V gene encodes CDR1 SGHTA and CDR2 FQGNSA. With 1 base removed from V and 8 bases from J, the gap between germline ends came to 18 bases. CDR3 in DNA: TGTGCCAGCAGCTTAGGCCTAGTGGGTCCCTTGAAGCAGTACTTC. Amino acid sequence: CASSLGLVGPLKQYF. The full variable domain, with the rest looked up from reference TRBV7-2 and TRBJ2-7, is GAGVSQSPSNKVTEKGKDVELRCDPISGHTALYWYRQSLGQGLEFLIYFQGNSAPDKSGLPSDRFSAERTGGSVSTLTIQRTQQEDSAVYLCASSLGLVGPLKQYFGPGTRLTVT.

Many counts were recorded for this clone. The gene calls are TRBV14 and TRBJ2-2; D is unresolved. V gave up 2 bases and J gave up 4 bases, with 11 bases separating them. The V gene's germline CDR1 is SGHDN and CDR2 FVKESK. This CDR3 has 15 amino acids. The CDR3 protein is CASSQQLASTGELFF. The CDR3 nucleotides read TGTGCCAGCAGCCAACAATTAGCTTCCACCGGGGAGCTGTTTTTT.

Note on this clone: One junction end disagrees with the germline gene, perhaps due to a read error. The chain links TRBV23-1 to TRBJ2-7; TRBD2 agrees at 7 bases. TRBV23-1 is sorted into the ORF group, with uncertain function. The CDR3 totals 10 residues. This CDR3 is CAPNPNPGGF. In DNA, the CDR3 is TGCGCGCCGAACCCGAACCCCGGGGGGTTC.

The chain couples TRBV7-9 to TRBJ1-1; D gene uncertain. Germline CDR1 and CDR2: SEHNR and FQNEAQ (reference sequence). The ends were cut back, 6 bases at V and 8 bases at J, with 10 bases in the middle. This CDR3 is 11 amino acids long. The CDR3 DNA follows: TGTGCCAGCAGTCCGTACATGGAAGCTTTCTTT. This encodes CASSPYMEAFF.

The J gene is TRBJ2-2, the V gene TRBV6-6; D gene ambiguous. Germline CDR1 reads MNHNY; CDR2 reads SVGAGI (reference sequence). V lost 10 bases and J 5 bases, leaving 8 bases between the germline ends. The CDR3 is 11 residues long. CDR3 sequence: CATARTGELFF. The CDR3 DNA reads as TGTGCCACCGCGAGAACCGGGGAGCTGTTTTTT.

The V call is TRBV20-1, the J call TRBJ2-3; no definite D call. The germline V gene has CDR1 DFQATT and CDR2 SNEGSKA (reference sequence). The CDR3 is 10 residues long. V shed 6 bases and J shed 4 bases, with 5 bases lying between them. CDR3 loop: CSAPADTQYF. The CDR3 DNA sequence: TGCAGTGCCCCAGCAGATACGCAGTATTTT.

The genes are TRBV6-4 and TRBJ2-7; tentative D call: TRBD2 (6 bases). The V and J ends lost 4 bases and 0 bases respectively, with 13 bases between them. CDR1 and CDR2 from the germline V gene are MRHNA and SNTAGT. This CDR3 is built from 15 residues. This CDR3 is CASSVGPGDSYEQYF. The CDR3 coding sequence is TGTGCCAGCAGTGTCGGGCCGGGGGACTCCTACGAGCAGTACTTC.

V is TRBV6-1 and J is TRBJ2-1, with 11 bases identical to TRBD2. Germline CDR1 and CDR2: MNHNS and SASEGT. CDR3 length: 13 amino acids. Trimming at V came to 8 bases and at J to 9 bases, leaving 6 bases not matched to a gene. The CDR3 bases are TGTGCCAGCGGGTTAGCGGGAGGGGTTGAGCAGTTCTTC. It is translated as CASGLAGGVEQFF.

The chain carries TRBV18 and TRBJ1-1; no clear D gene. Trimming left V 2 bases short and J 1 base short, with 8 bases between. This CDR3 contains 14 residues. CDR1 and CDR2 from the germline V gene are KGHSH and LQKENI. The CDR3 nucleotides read TGTGCCAGCTCACCAGAGGTGGGGAACACTGAAGCTTTCTTT. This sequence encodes CASSPEVGNTEAFF.

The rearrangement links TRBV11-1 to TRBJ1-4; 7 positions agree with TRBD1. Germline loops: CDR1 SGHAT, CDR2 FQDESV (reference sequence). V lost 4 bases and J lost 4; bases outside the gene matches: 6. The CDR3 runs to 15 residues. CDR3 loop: CASSSGQLINEKLFF. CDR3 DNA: TGTGCCAGCAGCTCGGGACAGCTAATTAATGAAAAACTGTTTTTT.

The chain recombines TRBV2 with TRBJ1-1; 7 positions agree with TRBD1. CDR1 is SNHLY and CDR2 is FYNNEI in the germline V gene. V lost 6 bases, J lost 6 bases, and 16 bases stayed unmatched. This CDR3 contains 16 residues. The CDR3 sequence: CASRYTGVLPRPEAFF. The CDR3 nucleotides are TGTGCCAGCAGATATACAGGGGTTCTCCCGAGGCCTGAAGCTTTCTTT.

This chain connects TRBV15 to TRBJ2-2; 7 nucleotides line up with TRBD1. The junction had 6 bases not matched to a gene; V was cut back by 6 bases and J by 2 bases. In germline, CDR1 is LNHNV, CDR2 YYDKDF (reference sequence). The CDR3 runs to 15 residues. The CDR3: CATRRGLGNTGELFF. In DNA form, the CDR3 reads TGTGCCACCAGGAGGGGGCTGGGAAACACCGGGGAGCTGTTTTTT.

CDR3 DNA: TGTGCCAGCAGCGCAACCTCCGGGACAGGGGAGACCCAGTACTTC. This sequence encodes CASSATSGTGETQYF. The chain uses TRBV7-7 and TRBJ2-5, with 9 bases lining up with TRBD1. The CDR3 extends over 15 amino acids. V lost 5 bases, J lost 5 bases, and 9 bases stayed unmatched. Germline V CDR1 and CDR2: SSHAT, FNYEAQ (reference sequence). The complete variable domain, with remaining parts taken from reference TRBV7-7 and TRBJ2-5, reads GAGVSQSPRYKVTKRGQDVTLRCDPISSHATLYWYQQALGQGPEFLTYFNYEAQPDKSGLPSDRFSAERPEGSISTLTIQRTEQRDSAMYRCASSATSGTGETQYFGPGTRLLVL.

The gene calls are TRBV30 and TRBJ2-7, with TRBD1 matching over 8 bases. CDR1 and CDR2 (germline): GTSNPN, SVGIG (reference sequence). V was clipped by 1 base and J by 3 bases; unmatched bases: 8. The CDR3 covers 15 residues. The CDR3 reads CAWSGGTGLFYEQYF. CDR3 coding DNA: TGTGCCTGGAGTGGTGGGACAGGTCTATTCTACGAGCAGTACTTC.

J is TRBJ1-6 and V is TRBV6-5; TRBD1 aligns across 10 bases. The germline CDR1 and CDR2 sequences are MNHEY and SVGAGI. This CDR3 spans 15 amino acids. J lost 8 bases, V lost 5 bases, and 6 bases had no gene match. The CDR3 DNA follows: TGTGCCAGCAGTAAGTCCGGGACAGGGGATTCACCCCTCCACTTT. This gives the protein CASSKSGTGDSPLHF.

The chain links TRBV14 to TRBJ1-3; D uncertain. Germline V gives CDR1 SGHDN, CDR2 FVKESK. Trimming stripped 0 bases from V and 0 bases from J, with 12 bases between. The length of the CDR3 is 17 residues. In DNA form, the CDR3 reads TGTGCCAGCAGCCAAGAACTTACTTCGAGCTCTGGAAACACCATATATTTT. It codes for CASSQELTSSSGNTIYF.

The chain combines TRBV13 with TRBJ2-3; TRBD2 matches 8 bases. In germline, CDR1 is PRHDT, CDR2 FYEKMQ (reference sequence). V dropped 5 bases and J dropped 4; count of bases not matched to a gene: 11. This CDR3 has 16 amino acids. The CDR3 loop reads CASSIATSGGADTQYF. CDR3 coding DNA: TGTGCCAGCAGCATAGCCACTAGCGGTGGGGCAGATACGCAGTATTTT.

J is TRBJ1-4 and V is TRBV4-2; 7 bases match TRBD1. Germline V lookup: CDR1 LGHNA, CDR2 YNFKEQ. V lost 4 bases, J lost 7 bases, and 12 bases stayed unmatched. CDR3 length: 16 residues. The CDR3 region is CASSPTPQGGSEKLFF. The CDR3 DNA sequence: TGTGCCAGCAGCCCCACCCCGCAGGGGGGCAGTGAAAAACTGTTTTTT.

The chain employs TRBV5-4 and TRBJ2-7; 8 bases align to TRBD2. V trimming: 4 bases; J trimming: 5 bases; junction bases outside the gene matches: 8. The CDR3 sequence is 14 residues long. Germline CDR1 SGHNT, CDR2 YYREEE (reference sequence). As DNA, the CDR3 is TGTGCCAGCAGCGACCGGGGGGGCGAGCACGAGCAGTACTTC. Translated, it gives CASSDRGGEHEQYF.

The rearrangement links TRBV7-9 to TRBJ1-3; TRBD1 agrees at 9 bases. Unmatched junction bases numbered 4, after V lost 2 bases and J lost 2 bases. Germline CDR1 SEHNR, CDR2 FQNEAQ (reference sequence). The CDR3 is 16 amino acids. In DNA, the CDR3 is TGTGCCAGCAGCTTATTGGGACAGGGAGCTGGAAACACCATATATTTT. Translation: CASSLLGQGAGNTIYF.

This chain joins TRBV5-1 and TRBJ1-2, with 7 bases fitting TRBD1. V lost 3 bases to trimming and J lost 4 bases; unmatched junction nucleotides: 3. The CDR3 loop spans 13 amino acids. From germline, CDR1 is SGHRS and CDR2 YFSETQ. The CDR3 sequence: CASSSGQTYGYTF. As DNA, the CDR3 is TGCGCCAGCAGCTCGGGACAGACCTATGGCTACACCTTC.

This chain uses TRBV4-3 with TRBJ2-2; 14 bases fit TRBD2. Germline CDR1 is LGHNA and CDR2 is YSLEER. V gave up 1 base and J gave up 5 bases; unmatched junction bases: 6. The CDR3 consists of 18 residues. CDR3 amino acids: CASSQAGLAGVGTGELFF. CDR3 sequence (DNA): TGCGCCAGCAGCCAAGCGGGACTAGCGGGAGTGGGGACCGGGGAGCTGTTTTTT.

The chain's CDR3 is CASSYGGPNEKLFF. The CDR3 bases are TGTGCCAGCAGTTACGGGGGGCCTAATGAAAAACTGTTTTTT. J is TRBJ1-4 and V is TRBV25-1, with D tentatively TRBD1 (6 bases). Germline values: CDR1 MGHDK, CDR2 SYGVNS. V was trimmed by 5 bases and J by 3 bases, leaving 10 bases between them. This CDR3 contains 14 residues.